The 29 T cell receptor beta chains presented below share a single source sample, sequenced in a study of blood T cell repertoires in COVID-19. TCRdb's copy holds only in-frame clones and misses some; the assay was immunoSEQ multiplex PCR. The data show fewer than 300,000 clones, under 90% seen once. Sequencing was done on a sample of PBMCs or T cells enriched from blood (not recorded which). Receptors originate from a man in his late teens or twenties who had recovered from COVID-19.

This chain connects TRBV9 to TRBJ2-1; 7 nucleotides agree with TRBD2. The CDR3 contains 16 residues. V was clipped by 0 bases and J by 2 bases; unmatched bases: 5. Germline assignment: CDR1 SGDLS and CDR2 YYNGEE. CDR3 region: CASSVGGSGTYNEQFF. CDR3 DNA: TGTGCCAGCAGCGTAGGCGGGAGCGGGACCTACAATGAGCAGTTCTTC.

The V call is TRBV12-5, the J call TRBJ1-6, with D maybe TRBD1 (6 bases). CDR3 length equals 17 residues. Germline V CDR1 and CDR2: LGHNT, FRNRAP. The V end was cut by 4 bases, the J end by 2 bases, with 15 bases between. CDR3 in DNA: TGTGCTAGTGGTTATACGCAGGGGTTCACCTATAATTCACCCCTCCACTTT. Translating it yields CASGYTQGFTYNSPLHF.

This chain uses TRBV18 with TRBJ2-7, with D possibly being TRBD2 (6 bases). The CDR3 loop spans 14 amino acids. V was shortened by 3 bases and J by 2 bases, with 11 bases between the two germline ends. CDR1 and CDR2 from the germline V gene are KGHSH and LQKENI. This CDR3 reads CASSPKEGPYEQYF. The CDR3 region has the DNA TGTGCCAGCTCACCGAAGGAGGGTCCCTACGAGCAGTACTTC.

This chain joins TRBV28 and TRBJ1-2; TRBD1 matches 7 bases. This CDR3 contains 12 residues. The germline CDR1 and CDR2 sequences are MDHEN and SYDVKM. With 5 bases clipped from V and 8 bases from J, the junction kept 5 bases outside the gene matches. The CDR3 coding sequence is TGTGCCAGCAGTGCCCACAGGGGCGGCTACACCTTC. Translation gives CASSAHRGGYTF.

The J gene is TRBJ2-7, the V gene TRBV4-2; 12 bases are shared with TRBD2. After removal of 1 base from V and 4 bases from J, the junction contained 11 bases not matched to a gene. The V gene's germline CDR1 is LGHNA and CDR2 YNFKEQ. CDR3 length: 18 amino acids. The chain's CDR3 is CASSQAGLAGGPVYEQYF. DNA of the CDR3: TGTGCCAGCAGCCAAGCGGGGCTAGCGGGGGGGCCAGTATACGAGCAGTACTTC.

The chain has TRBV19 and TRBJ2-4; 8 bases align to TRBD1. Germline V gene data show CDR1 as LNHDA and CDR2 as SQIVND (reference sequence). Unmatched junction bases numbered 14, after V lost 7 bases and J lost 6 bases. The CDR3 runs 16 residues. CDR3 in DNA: TGTGCCAGTACTTCCCAGGGGGCAGGTGAGGTAAACATTCAGTACTTC. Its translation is CASTSQGAGEVNIQYF.

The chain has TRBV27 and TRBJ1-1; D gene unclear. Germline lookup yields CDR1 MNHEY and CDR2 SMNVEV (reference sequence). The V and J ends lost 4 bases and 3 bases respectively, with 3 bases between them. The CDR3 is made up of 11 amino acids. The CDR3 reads CASSSDTEAFF. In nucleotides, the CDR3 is TGTGCCAGCAGTTCGGACACTGAAGCTTTCTTT.

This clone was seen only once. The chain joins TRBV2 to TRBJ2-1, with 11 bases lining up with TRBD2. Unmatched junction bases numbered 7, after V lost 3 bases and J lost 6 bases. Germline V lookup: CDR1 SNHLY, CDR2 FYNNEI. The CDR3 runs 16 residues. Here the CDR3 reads CASSDVAGGRRNEQFF. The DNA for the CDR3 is TGTGCCAGCAGTGATGTAGCGGGGGGGCGGCGCAATGAGCAGTTCTTC.

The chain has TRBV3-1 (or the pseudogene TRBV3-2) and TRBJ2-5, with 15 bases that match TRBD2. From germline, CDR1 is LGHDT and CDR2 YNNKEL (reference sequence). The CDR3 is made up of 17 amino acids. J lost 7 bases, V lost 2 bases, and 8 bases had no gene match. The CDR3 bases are TGTGCCAGCAGCCAACCGGGACTAGCGGGGGGTTCAGGGACCCAGTACTTC. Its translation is CASSQPGLAGGSGTQYF.

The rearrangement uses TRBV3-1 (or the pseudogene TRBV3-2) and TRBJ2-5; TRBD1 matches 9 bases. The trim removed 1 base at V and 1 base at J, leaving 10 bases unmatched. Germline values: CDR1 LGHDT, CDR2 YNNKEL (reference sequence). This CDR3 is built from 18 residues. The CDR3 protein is CASSQVETGGPVQETQYF. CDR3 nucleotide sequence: TGTGCCAGCAGCCAAGTTGAAACAGGGGGCCCGGTCCAAGAGACCCAGTACTTC.

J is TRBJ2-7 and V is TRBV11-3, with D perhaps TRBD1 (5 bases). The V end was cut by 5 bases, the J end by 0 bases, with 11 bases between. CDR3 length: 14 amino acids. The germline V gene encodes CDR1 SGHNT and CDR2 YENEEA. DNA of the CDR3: TGTGCCAGCAGCCGAAGACAGACCTCCTACGAGCAGTACTTC. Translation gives CASSRRQTSYEQYF.

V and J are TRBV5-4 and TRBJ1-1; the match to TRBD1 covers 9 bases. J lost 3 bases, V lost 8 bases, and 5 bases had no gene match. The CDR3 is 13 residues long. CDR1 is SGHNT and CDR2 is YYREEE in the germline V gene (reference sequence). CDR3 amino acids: CASTGQGYTEAFF. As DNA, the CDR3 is TGTGCCAGTACCGGACAGGGGTACACTGAAGCTTTCTTT.

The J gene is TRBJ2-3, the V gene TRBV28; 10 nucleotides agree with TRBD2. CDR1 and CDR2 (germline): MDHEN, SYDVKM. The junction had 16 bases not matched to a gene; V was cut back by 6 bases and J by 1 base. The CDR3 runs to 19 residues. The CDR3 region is CASSPTTASGRSGTDTQYF. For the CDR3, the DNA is TGTGCCAGCAGCCCCACGACGGCTAGCGGGAGATCGGGCACAGATACGCAGTATTTT.

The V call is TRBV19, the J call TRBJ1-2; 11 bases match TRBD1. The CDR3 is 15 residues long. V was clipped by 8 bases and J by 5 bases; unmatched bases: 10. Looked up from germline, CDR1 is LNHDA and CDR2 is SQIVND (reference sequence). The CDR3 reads CASLPDRGLEYGYTF. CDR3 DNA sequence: TGTGCCAGTTTACCGGACAGGGGGCTTGAATATGGCTACACCTTC. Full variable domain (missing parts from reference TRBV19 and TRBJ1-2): DGGITQSPKYLFRKEGQNVTLSCEQNLNHDAMYWYRQDPGQGLRLIYYSQIVNDFQKGDIAEGYSVSREKKESFPLTVTSAQKNPTAFYLCASLPDRGLEYGYTFGSGTRLTVV.

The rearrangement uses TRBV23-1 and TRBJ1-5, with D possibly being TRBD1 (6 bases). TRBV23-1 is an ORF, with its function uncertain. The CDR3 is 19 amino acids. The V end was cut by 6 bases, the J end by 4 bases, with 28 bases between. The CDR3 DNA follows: TGCGCCAGCAGGAACCTGTTCCCCGAACCAGACAGGCTAAATCAGCCCCAGCATTTT. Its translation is CASRNLFPEPDRLNQPQHF.

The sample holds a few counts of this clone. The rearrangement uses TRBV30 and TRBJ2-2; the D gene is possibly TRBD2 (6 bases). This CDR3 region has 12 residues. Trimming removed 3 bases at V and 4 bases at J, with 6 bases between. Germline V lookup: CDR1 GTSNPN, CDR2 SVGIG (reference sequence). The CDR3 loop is CAWSGGTGELFF. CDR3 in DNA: TGTGCCTGGAGCGGGGGCACCGGGGAGCTGTTTTTT.

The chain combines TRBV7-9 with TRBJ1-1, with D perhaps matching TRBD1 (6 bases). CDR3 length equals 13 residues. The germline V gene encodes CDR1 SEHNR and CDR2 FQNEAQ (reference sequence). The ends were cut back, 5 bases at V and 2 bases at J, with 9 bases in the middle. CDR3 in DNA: TGTGCCAGCAGCGAACAGGGTAACACTGAAGCTTTCTTT. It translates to CASSEQGNTEAFF.

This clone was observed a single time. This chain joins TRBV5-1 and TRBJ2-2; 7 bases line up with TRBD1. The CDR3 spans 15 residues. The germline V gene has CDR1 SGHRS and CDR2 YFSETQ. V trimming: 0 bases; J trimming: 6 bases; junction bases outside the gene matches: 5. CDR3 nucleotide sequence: TGCGCCAGCAGCTTGGAAACCCAGGGGGCCGGGGAGCTGTTTTTT. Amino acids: CASSLETQGAGELFF.

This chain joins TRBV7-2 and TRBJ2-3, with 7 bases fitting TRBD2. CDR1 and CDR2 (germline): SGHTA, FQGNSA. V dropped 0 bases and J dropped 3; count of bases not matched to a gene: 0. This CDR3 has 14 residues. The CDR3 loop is CASSLASGTDTQYF. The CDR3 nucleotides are TGTGCCAGCAGCTTAGCTAGCGGGACAGATACGCAGTATTTT. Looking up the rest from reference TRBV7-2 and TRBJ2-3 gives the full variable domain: GAGVSQSPSNKVTEKGKDVELRCDPISGHTALYWYRQSLGQGLEFLIYFQGNSAPDKSGLPSDRFSAERTGGSVSTLTIQRTQQEDSAVYLCASSLASGTDTQYFGPGTRLTVL.

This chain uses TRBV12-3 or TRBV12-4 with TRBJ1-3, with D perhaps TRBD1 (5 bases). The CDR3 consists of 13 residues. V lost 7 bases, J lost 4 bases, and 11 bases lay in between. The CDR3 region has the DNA TGTGCCAGCACCACGGGGGTCGGAAACACCATATATTTT. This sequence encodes CASTTGVGNTIYF.

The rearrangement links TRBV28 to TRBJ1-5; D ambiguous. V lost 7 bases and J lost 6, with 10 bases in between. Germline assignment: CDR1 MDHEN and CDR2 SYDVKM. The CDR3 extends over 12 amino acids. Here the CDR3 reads CASTTGSQPQHF. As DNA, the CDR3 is TGTGCCAGCACCACGGGGTCTCAGCCCCAGCATTTT.

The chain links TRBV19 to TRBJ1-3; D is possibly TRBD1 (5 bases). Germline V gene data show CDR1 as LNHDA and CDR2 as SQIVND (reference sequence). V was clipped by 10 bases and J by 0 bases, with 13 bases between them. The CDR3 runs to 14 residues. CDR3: CATWGLTSGNTIYF. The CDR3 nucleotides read TGTGCCACCTGGGGACTGACCTCTGGAAACACCATATATTTT.

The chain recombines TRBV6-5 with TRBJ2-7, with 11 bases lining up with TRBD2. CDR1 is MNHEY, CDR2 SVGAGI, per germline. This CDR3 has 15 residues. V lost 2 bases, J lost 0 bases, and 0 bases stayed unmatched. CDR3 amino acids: CASSYGTSGSYEQYF. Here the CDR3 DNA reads TGTGCCAGCAGTTACGGGACTAGCGGCTCCTACGAGCAGTACTTC.

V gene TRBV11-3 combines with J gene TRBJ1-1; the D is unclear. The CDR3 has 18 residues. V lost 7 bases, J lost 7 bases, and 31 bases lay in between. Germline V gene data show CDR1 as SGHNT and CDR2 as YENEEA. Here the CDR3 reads CASTLEPSFRERVGEAFF. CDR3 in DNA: TGTGCCAGCACCCTAGAACCCTCGTTTAGGGAGAGGGTAGGTGAAGCTTTCTTT.

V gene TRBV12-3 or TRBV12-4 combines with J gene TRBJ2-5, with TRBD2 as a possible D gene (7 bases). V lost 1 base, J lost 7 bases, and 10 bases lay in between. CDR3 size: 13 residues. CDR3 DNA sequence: TGTGCCAGCAGTTTAGGGGGGGGCCGGACCCAGTACTTC. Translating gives CASSLGGGRTQYF.

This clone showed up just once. CDR3 sequence reads: CASSLDGGNTEAFF. Written as DNA, the CDR3 is TGCGCCAGCAGCCTGGACGGGGGGAACACTGAAGCTTTCTTT. The genes are TRBV4-1 and TRBJ1-1; a possible D gene is TRBD1 (5 bases). Germline-derived CDR1 and CDR2 are MGHRA and YSYEKL. The CDR3 sequence is 14 residues long. The ends were cut back, 4 bases at V and 1 base at J, with 10 bases in the middle.

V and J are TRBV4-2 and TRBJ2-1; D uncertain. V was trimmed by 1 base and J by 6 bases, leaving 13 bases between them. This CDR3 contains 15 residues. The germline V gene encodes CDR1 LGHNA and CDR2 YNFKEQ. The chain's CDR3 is CASSQVLVDSNEQFF. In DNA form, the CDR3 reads TGTGCCAGCAGCCAAGTACTCGTAGATAGCAATGAGCAGTTCTTC.

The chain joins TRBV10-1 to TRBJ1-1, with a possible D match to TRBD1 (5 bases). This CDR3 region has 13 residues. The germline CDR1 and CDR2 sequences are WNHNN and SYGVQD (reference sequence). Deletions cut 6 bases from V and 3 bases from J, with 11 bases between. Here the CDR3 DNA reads TGCGCCAGCAGCAAGGGGACTTACACTGAAGCTTTCTTT. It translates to CASSKGTYTEAFF.

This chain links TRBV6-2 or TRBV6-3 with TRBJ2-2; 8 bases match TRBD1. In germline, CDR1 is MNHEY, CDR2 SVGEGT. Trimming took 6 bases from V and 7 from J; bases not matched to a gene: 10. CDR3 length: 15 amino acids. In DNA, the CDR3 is TGTGCCAGCAGCCCCGGCAGGGGGCTCGGCGGGGAGCTGTTTTTT. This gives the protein CASSPGRGLGGELFF.